The next 17 T cell receptor beta chains were all read from a single sample in a study of shared clonotypes between healthy human individuals. Profiling relied on immunoSEQ multiplex PCR, and the TCRdb table lists in-frame clones only, not all of them. Among 2,500,000 or so clones, over 85% were seen once, and the ten largest hold roughly 0.36%. The sequenced material came from naive CD4+ T cells from PBMCs. Subset given: CD45RA+ positively selected. The receptors derive from a man aged 18 to 35 in good health. Some clones in this sample may be carry-over from other donors' samples.

In DNA form, the CDR3 reads TGTGCCTGGATAAAGACAGGGGAGAACACTGAAGCTTTCTTT. This codes for CAWIKTGENTEAFF. The chain carries TRBV30 and TRBJ1-1, with 8 nucleotides matching TRBD1. Trimming removed 4 bases from V and 1 base from J; junction bases left unmatched: 5. The germline V gene encodes CDR1 GTSNPN and CDR2 SVGIG (reference sequence). CDR3 length equals 14 residues. Combining the CDR3 with reference TRBV30 and TRBJ1-1 gives the whole variable domain SQTIHQWPATLVQPVGSPLSLECTVEGTSNPNLYWYRQAAGRGLQLLFYSVGIGQISSEVPQNLSASRPQDRQFILSSKKLLLSDSGFYLCAWIKTGENTEAFFGQGTRLTVV.

The gene calls are TRBV15 and TRBJ1-3, with D uncertain. The CDR3 covers 15 residues. The germline V gene has CDR1 LNHNV and CDR2 YYDKDF (reference sequence). The V gene lost 8 bases and the J gene lost 0 bases, with 14 bases spanning the gap. The CDR3 protein is CATGGRRNSGNTIYF. Here the CDR3 DNA reads TGTGCCACCGGTGGGCGCAGGAACTCTGGAAACACCATATATTTT.

Worth noting for this clone: Other DNA sequences in this sample translate to the same CDR3. V and J are TRBV28 and TRBJ1-2; the D gene is possibly TRBD1 (6 bases). Germline-derived CDR1 and CDR2 are MDHEN and SYDVKM. V was shortened by 2 bases and J by 3 bases, with 10 bases between the two germline ends. This CDR3 comprises 14 residues. The CDR3 bases are TGTGCCAGCAGTTTAGGGGGCGCCGACTATGGCTACACCTTC. Translating gives CASSLGGADYGYTF.

The chain is built from TRBV25-1 and TRBJ2-7, with TRBD1 identical over 10 bases. V lost 6 bases to trimming and J lost 3 bases; unmatched junction nucleotides: 11. Germline CDR1 and CDR2: MGHDK and SYGVNS. This CDR3 is built from 16 residues. The CDR3 DNA reads as TGTGCCAGCAGCGGCCGGGACAGGGGTAAGGGCTACGAGCAGTACTTC. Its protein is CASSGRDRGKGYEQYF.

This chain uses TRBV7-9 with TRBJ2-3; D might be TRBD1 (6 bases). V lost 5 bases to trimming and J lost 2 bases, with 14 bases between them. Germline loops: CDR1 SEHNR, CDR2 FQNEAQ (reference sequence). The CDR3 spans 15 residues. The CDR3 here is CASSNSQGTTDTQYF. Written as DNA, the CDR3 is TGTGCCAGCAGCAATTCACAGGGTACCACAGATACGCAGTATTTT.

The V and J genes are TRBV9 and TRBJ1-4; D not certain. CDR3 length: 12 amino acids. Germline assignment: CDR1 SGDLS and CDR2 YYNGEE. V was cut by 4 bases and J by 7 bases, with 8 bases left in between. CDR3 coding DNA: TGTGCCAGCAGCCTTTACGGTGAAAAACTGTTTTTT. This sequence encodes CASSLYGEKLFF.

For this clone: An end of the junction does not agree with germline; a read error may underlie this. This chain connects TRBV30 to TRBJ2-5; no clear D gene. The J call may not be correct, given that the DNA end is closer to TRBJ2-7. Germline lookup yields CDR1 GTSNPN and CDR2 SVGIG (reference sequence). CDR3 length equals 12 residues. CDR3 loop: CAWSRWAYEQYF. For the CDR3, the DNA is TGTGCTTGGAGCCGGTGGGCCTACGAGCAGTACTTC.

The chain links TRBV7-2 to TRBJ1-1; 7 positions agree with TRBD1. This CDR3 contains 16 residues. The germline V gene has CDR1 SGHTA and CDR2 FQGNSA. Germline trimming cut 0 bases from V and 2 bases from J; bases unmatched to any gene: 6. The chain's CDR3 is CASSLAGGAYNTEAFF. Here the CDR3 DNA reads TGTGCCAGCAGCTTAGCAGGGGGCGCTTACAACACTGAAGCTTTCTTT.

In nucleotides, the CDR3 is TGTGCCAGCGGCACTAGCGGTCAAGAGACCCAGTACTTC. Protein product: CASGTSGQETQYF. V is TRBV27 and J is TRBJ2-5, with 8 positions matching TRBD2. The germline V gene has CDR1 MNHEY and CDR2 SMNVEV (reference sequence). J gave up 2 bases and V 8 bases, and 4 bases lay outside the gene matches. The CDR3 length is 13 residues.

V gene TRBV30 combines with J gene TRBJ1-5, with D tentatively TRBD1 (6 bases). The CDR3 runs to 14 residues. Germline assignment: CDR1 GTSNPN and CDR2 SVGIG (reference sequence). The V and J ends lost 0 bases and 6 bases respectively, with 12 bases between them. The CDR3, as DNA: TGTGCCTGGAGTGTACTCGGGGGGCCTCAGCCCCAGCATTTT. Amino acid sequence: CAWSVLGGPQPQHF.

This sequence joins TRBV4-3 and TRBJ1-5, with TRBD1 matching 8 bases. Trimming cost V 6 bases and J 0 bases; bases outside gene matches: 10. The CDR3 runs to 17 residues. CDR1 and CDR2 (germline): LGHNA, YSLEER. CDR3 in amino acids: CASSKGTGAYSNQPQHF. The CDR3 nucleotides are TGCGCCAGCAGTAAAGGGACAGGAGCATATAGCAATCAGCCCCAGCATTTT.

About this clone: The sample holds other DNA sequences that translate to the same CDR3. The V gene is TRBV5-1, the J gene TRBJ1-3; tentatively, D is TRBD1 (5 bases). Germline loops: CDR1 SGHRS, CDR2 YFSETQ. This CDR3 is 14 amino acids long. Trimming took off 5 bases at V and 4 bases at J, with 13 bases between the two ends. CDR3 loop: CASSPQGAGNTIYF. The CDR3 DNA reads TGCGCCAGCAGTCCCCAAGGGGCCGGAAACACCATATATTTT.

Concerning this clone itself: Other nucleotide sequences from this sample produce the same CDR3. The chain has TRBV2 and TRBJ2-3, with D unclear. The CDR3 contains 14 residues. V was clipped by 2 bases and J by 0 bases, with 6 bases between them. Germline loops: CDR1 SNHLY, CDR2 FYNNEI. The CDR3 DNA reads as TGTGCCAGCAGTGAAATACTGAGCACAGATACGCAGTATTTT. Protein: CASSEILSTDTQYF.

The rearrangement joins TRBV28 to TRBJ1-5; D is undetermined. The CDR3 is 14 residues long. Looked up from germline, CDR1 is MDHEN and CDR2 is SYDVKM. With 5 bases removed from V and 0 bases from J, the gap between germline ends came to 8 bases. For the CDR3, the DNA is TGTGCCAGCAGTGTCAGTGTTAGCAATCAGCCCCAGCATTTT. It encodes CASSVSVSNQPQHF.

The chain is built from TRBV6-4 and TRBJ2-2, with 8 bases that match TRBD1. This CDR3 region has 14 residues. The trim removed 6 bases at V and 2 bases at J, leaving 2 bases unmatched. CDR1 MRHNA and CDR2 SNTAGT come from the germline V gene. Here the CDR3 reads CASRQGANTGELFF. Written as DNA, the CDR3 is TGTGCCAGCAGGCAGGGGGCTAACACCGGGGAGCTGTTTTTT.

The chain combines TRBV5-4 with TRBJ2-2, with 7 bases that match TRBD1. CDR3 length equals 16 residues. V shed 1 base, J shed 0 bases, and the junction held 3 bases outside the gene matches. Germline loops: CDR1 SGHNT, CDR2 YYREEE (reference sequence). The CDR3 loop reads CASSLRDRANTGELFF. The CDR3 DNA is TGTGCCAGCAGCTTGCGAGACAGGGCGAACACCGGGGAGCTGTTTTTT.

The chain employs TRBV29-1 and TRBJ1-1; 8 bases are a match to TRBD1. Germline lookup yields CDR1 SQVTM and CDR2 ANQGSEA. V shed 4 bases and J 4 bases; nucleotides not matched to a gene: 5. The CDR3 length is 13 residues. This CDR3 is CSVGTGKGTEAFF. CDR3 DNA sequence: TGCAGCGTTGGGACAGGGAAAGGCACTGAAGCTTTCTTT.